The clone carrying this T cell receptor beta chain was seen at least ten times. The record originates from a study of T cells in Graves' hyperthyroidism and ophthalmopathy. TCR beta CDR3 region amplification was performed from RNA transcripts. The HTBI primer set drove a first-round RT-PCR of the TCR CDR3. TCRdb redid the calling of the multiplex PCR reads with MiXCR, one entry per CDR3 protein. The data show approximately 420,000 distinct CDR3 sequences, approximately 15% seen once. Diagnosis relied on clinical symptoms, serum thyroxine and TRAb, thyroid ultrasound and orbital computed tomography. Sequenced: blood. The TCR sequence derives from a woman aged 30 to 39 with Graves' hyperthyroidism.

The CDR3 DNA reads TGCGCCAGCAGCTTGCGACAGGGGGCTGAAGCTTTCTTT. Amino acid sequence: CASSLRQGAEAFF. The gene calls are TRBV5-1 and TRBJ1-1; 9 nucleotides align to TRBD1. The ends lost 1 base at V and 6 bases at J; junction bases unmatched: 1. Looked up from germline, CDR1 is SGHRS and CDR2 is YFSETQ. CDR3 size: 13 residues.